Each of the 11 T cell receptor beta chains below was sequenced from the same sample in a study of tumor and adjacent non-tumor tissue in lung cancer. A modified ARM-PCR protocol with three rounds of nested PCR amplified TCRbeta. TCRdb redid the calling of the multiplex PCR reads with MiXCR, one entry per CDR3 protein. Counted here are almost 75,000 distinct CDR3 sequences, roughly 75% occurring once; the ten biggest clones make up 25% to 30%. The template was RNA from unsorted bulk tissue. This non-tumor lung sample came from over 3 cm beyond the tumor edge. Sequencing used distant non-tumor lung tissue. These TCRs come from a woman aged 50 to 60 with non-small cell lung cancer.

For this clonotype: This may be a read error, as it is one base from a much larger clone. The chain combines TRBV12-3 or TRBV12-4 with TRBJ1-5; D is perhaps TRBD1 (6 bases). Deletions cut 7 bases from V and 4 bases from J, with 17 bases between. The length of the CDR3 is 15 residues. The chain's CDR3 is CASIPTGNRNQPQHF. In nucleotides, the CDR3 is TGTGCCAGCATTCCTACAGGGAATAGGAATCAGCCCCAGCATTTT.

This clonotype has a handful of counts. One base away lies a much larger clone, so this may be a sequencing read error. The V gene is TRBV6-2 or TRBV6-3, the J gene TRBJ2-2; the D call may be TRBD1 or TRBD2 (5 bases each). The CDR3 extends over 13 amino acids. Per germline, CDR1 MNHEY and CDR2 SVGEGT. V lost 7 bases and J 5 bases, leaving 11 bases between the germline ends. The DNA of the CDR3 is TGTGCCAGCAATCCGTGGGGGACCGGGGAGCTGTTTTTT. As protein: CASNPWGTGELFF.

Notes on this clonotype: One end of the junction varies from germline; a read error may be responsible. The gene calls are TRBV4-1 and TRBJ1-1; D remains ambiguous. The germline V gene has CDR1 MGHRA and CDR2 YSYEKL. The CDR3 runs to 16 residues. The CDR3 loop is CASSRDRYSANTEAFF. CDR3 DNA: TGCGCTAGCAGCCGAGATCGTTACAGTGCGAACACTGAAGCTTTCTTT.

As concerns this clonotype: A read error may explain this, as a much larger clone is one base away. The gene calls are TRBV28 and TRBJ2-2; no clear D. The CDR3 contains 15 residues. The germline V gene encodes CDR1 MDHEN and CDR2 SYDVKM. Here the CDR3 DNA reads TGTGCCGGCAGACCAAATAAGGGGAACACCGGGGAGCTGTTTTTT. Translated, it gives CAGRPNKGNTGELFF.

This clonotype was counted a few times. With a much larger clone just one base away, this may be a read error. The CDR3 here is CTISEPGQMIYEQYF. The DNA for the CDR3 is TGTACCATCAGTGAGCCGGGACAGATGATCTACGAGCAGTACTTC. The chain uses TRBV10-3 and TRBJ2-7, with 7 bases fitting TRBD1. The V gene's germline CDR1 is ENHRY and CDR2 SYGVKD. The CDR3 is 15 amino acids.

This clonotype has more than one count but fewer than ten. An end of the junction differs from the germline gene, which may be a read error. The J gene is TRBJ2-7, the V gene TRBV11-2, with D perhaps assigned TRBD1 or TRBD2 (5 bases each). Germline CDR1 SGHAT, CDR2 FQNNGV. The CDR3 has 15 amino acids. The DNA of the CDR3 is TGCGCCATCAGCTTCGGGATAGGGGTTACCTACGAGCAGTACTTC. This gives the protein CAISFGIGVTYEQYF.

This clonotype was seen a few times. A much larger clonotype is one base distant, so this may be a read error. This chain connects TRBV20-1 to TRBJ1-1, with D tentatively TRBD1 (6 bases). The length of the CDR3 is 14 residues. Germline V gives CDR1 DFQATT, CDR2 SNEGSKA (reference sequence). The CDR3: CSAKGGRSDTETFF. DNA of the CDR3: TGCAGTGCAAAAGGGGGGCGTTCGGACACTGAAACTTTCTTT.

Only one count was recorded for this clonotype. The junction does not match germline at one end; this may be a read error. This chain connects TRBV29-1 to TRBJ2-1; 8 bases line up with TRBD2. Germline CDR1 SQVTM, CDR2 ANQGSEA. CDR3 length: 13 amino acids. In DNA, the CDR3 is TGCAGCGTTGAGGGGACTAGTTACCATGAGCAGTTATTC. This encodes CSVEGTSYHEQLF.

On this clonotype itself: Being one base from a much bigger clone, this may be a read error. The chain carries TRBV20-1 and TRBJ2-1; TRBD1 might be the D (6 bases). Germline lookup yields CDR1 DFQATT and CDR2 SNEGSKA (reference sequence). The CDR3 is made up of 16 amino acids. In DNA, the CDR3 is TGCAGTGCTAACCGTCGGGACATCCTCTCCTACTATGAGCAGTTCTTC. Translated, it gives CSANRRDILSYYEQFF.

This clonotype was picked up one time. At one of its ends the junction is not consistent with the germline gene, which may arise from a read error. The rearrangement uses TRBV13 and TRBJ1-6; D call uncertain. CDR1 is PRHDT and CDR2 is FYEKMQ in the germline V gene (reference sequence). This CDR3 is 12 amino acids long. The CDR3 is CASRRVRSRLHF. The DNA for the CDR3 is TGTGCCAGCAGGAGGGTACGCTCACGCCTCCACTTT. The full variable domain, with the rest looked up from reference TRBV13 and TRBJ1-6, is AAGVIQSPRHLIKEKRETATLKCYPIPRHDTVYWYQQGPGQDPQFLISFYEKMQSDKGSIPDRFSAQQFSDYHSELNMSSLELGDSALYFCASRRVRSRLHFGNGTRLTVT.

In the case of this clonotype: The junction departs from the called germline gene at one end, perhaps through a read error. The chain couples TRBV29-1 to TRBJ2-1; D ambiguous. Germline CDR1 and CDR2: SQVTM and ANQGSEA. This CDR3 is built from 11 residues. The CDR3 DNA sequence: TGCAGCCTTGATGGGGACAATGAGCAGTTCTTC. The encoded protein is CSLDGDNEQFF.